This entry concerns a single T cell receptor beta chain. TCRdb's copy holds only in-frame clones and misses some; the assay was immunoSEQ multiplex PCR. This sample carries 100,000 to 150,000 clones, approximately 92% of them seen once, and the ten largest clones take around 2.5%. The data stem from a study of control samples from healthy donors and cancer patients. Germline V gene data show CDR1 as MNHNY and CDR2 as SVGAGI (reference sequence). Trimming removed 7 bases from V and 2 bases from J, with 12 bases in between. CDR3 size: 14 residues. This chain uses TRBV6-6 with TRBJ1-5; D ambiguous. The material sequenced was blood. The TCR comes from a man younger than 35 in good health. The CDR3 DNA reads as TGTGCCAGCAAACGTGACGAGGGCAATCAGCCCCAGCATTTT. It is translated as CASKRDEGNQPQHF.